This record concerns one TCR beta chain sequence. The target antigen is unknown. This entry belongs to a study of blood T cells in healthy people across ages. Through a sample-barcoded 5' primer and a J-beta primer mix, a second PCR was run for about 6 to 11 cycles. TCRdb passed the 5' RACE reads through MiXCR, listing each CDR3 protein once. The table records 760,000 or so distinct CDR3 sequences, more than 20% of them present only once. Points from the study as a whole: The donors' CMV status was not determined, possibly confounding changes in expanded clonotypes.

The CDR3 sequence is 16 residues long. With V trimmed by 3 bases and J by 6 bases, 9 bases remained unmatched. CDR1 and CDR2 from the germline V gene are SGDLS and YYNGEE. The same data also went into a second study, on T cells of mothers and their children.

The TCR comes from a boy between 10 and 17 years old in good health. Input material: blood. The rearrangement joins TRBV9 to TRBJ2-3, with 11 bases lining up with TRBD1. CDR3 sequence: CASSASGTGGWDTQYF. As DNA, the CDR3 is TGTGCCAGCAGCGCCTCCGGGACAGGGGGATGGGATACGCAGTATTTT.